This T cell receptor (beta chain) derives from a study of radiotherapy plus CTLA-4 blockade in lung cancer. Study-wide results and limits: Early shifts in blood T cell clones, with interferon-beta, reportedly predicted response best.

Of note for this clone: Antigen specificity is unknown.

The V gene's germline CDR1 is SEHNR and CDR2 FQNEAQ (reference sequence). V shed 6 bases and J shed 3 bases, with 12 bases lying between them. This CDR3 region has 14 residues. Assay used: immunoSEQ multiplex PCR; TCRdb lists only in-frame clones, some missing. This table has some 120,000 clones, more than 75% appearing once. The receptor comes from a human donor with non-small cell lung cancer that progressed on radiotherapy plus ipilimumab. Some clones in this sample may be carry-over from other donors' samples. Sample: peripheral blood, taken from a patient treated with radiotherapy plus ipilimumab. The V call is TRBV7-9, the J call TRBJ2-1; D possibly corresponds to TRBD1 (6 bases). The CDR3 DNA reads as TGTGCCAGCAGTCCGACAGGAGACTACAATGAGCAGTTCTTC. It encodes CASSPTGDYNEQFF. Based on the CDR3 plus reference TRBV7-9 and TRBJ2-1, the full variable domain is DTGVSQNPRHKITKRGQNVTFRCDPISEHNRLYWYRQTLGQGPEFLTYFQNEAQLEKSRLLSDRFSAERPKGSFSTLEIQRTEQGDSAMYLCASSPTGDYNEQFFGPGTRLTVL.